These T cell receptor beta chains were read from a single sample in a study of molecular identifiers for immune sequencing clone quantification. TCRdb fed the PCR reads into MiXCR, producing one record per CDR3 protein. The sample has nearly 650,000 distinct CDR3 sequences; over 25% are singletons. Sample: naive CD8+ T cells from blood, with Jurkat cell RNA spiked in. The receptors stem from a human donor in good health. Some libraries in this study had Jurkat cell RNA spiked in. CDR3s include the opening cysteine and the closing phenylalanine or tryptophan. A D gene is named only where the DNA matches it firmly. Only some rows state a clone size, as once, few, many or a class for expanded clones.

CDR3nt: TGTGCCAGCAGCTTCACGGGACTAGCCAGCACAGATACGCAGTATTTT
CDR3aa: CASSFTGLASTDTQYF
d_gene: TRBD2
abundance: many
j_gene: TRBJ2-3
v_gene: TRBV7-8

CDR3nt: TGTGCCAGCAGCTTAGCGGACAGGGGGGAAGAGACCCAGTACTTC
CDR3aa: CASSLADRGEETQYF
d_gene: TRBD1
abundance: .
j_gene: TRBJ2-5
v_gene: TRBV7-9

CDR3nt: TGCGCCAGCAGCCAAGTTCGATTTATGGAGCAGTTCTTC
CDR3aa: CASSQVRFMEQFF
d_gene: .
abundance: many
j_gene: TRBJ2-1
v_gene: TRBV4-3

CDR3nt: TGTGCCAGCAGCCAGGACAGGGGACTGACCGGGGAGCTGTTTTTT
CDR3aa: CASSQDRGLTGELFF
d_gene: TRBD1
abundance: .
j_gene: TRBJ2-2
v_gene: TRBV13

CDR3nt: TGCAGTGCTAGAGAGGATACGGTAAACTATGGCTACACCTTC
CDR3aa: CSAREDTVNYGYTF
d_gene: .
abundance: few
j_gene: TRBJ1-2
v_gene: TRBV20-1

CDR3nt: TGCGCCAGCGGACGGTCGGGCACTGAAGCTTTCTTT
CDR3aa: CASGRSGTEAFF
d_gene: .
abundance: many
j_gene: TRBJ1-1
v_gene: TRBV5-1

CDR3nt: TGTGCCAGCAGTCCCATAGGGGGCAACTATGGCTACACCTTC
CDR3aa: CASSPIGGNYGYTF
d_gene: TRBD1
abundance: .
j_gene: TRBJ1-2
v_gene: TRBV27

CDR3nt: TGTGCCAGCAGTACCCCCCTTTGGGGGCGAGGGACTAGCGGGAGGCGGAGCACAGATACGCAGTATTTT
CDR3aa: CASSTPLWGRGTSGRRSTDTQYF
d_gene: TRBD2
abundance: many
j_gene: TRBJ2-3
v_gene: TRBV6-5

CDR3nt: TGTGCCAGCAGTTTAATGGGAAACACAGATACGCAGTATTTT
CDR3aa: CASSLMGNTDTQYF
d_gene: .
abundance: many
j_gene: TRBJ2-3
v_gene: TRBV27

CDR3nt: TGTGCCAGCAGCGGGCGAGTTCGGGGGTACACTGAAGCTTTCTTT
CDR3aa: CASSGRVRGYTEAFF
d_gene: .
abundance: .
j_gene: TRBJ1-1
v_gene: TRBV5-6

CDR3nt: TGCGCCAGCAGCCAAGCTCTTAGCGGGGGAGTGTACGAGCAGTACTTC
CDR3aa: CASSQALSGGVYEQYF
d_gene: TRBD2
abundance: many
j_gene: TRBJ2-7
v_gene: TRBV4-1

CDR3nt: TGTGCCAGCAGCCAAATTATGGGCCTCCCGTACTTC
CDR3aa: CASSQIMGLPYF
d_gene: .
abundance: .
j_gene: TRBJ2-5
v_gene: TRBV7-6

CDR3nt: TGTGCCACCAGCAGCCGACAGGGGGCGCTTTTTCCGCCCCAGCATTTT
CDR3aa: CATSSRQGALFPPQHF
d_gene: TRBD1
abundance: .
j_gene: TRBJ1-5
v_gene: TRBV15

CDR3nt: TGTGCCAGCAGTCCCTCCGTGGGGCAGAGCTACGAGCAGTACTTC
CDR3aa: CASSPSVGQSYEQYF
d_gene: .
abundance: few
j_gene: TRBJ2-7
v_gene: TRBV27

CDR3nt: TGTGCCAGCACCCCAGTTCTGAACACTGAAGCTTTCTTT
CDR3aa: CASTPVLNTEAFF
d_gene: .
abundance: many
j_gene: TRBJ1-1
v_gene: TRBV28

CDR3nt: TGCGCCAGCACCGGGACTAGCGGGGGGTCGGGCGAGCAGTACTTC
CDR3aa: CASTGTSGGSGEQYF
d_gene: TRBD2
abundance: few
j_gene: TRBJ2-7
v_gene: TRBV5-1